This T cell receptor (beta chain) was captured in a study of OX40 agonist ivuxolimab in advanced cancers. Here immunoSEQ multiplex PCR was the method, and the copy in TCRdb shows in-frame clones only, minus some. In the table there are 35,000 to 40,000 clones, 87% of which are singletons. The CDR3 spans 13 residues. Germline values: CDR1 SGHTA, CDR2 FQGNSA. Deletions cut 5 bases from V and 1 base from J, with 8 bases between. The TCR was taken from an adult with an advanced solid tumor such as melanoma, head and neck, liver or kidney cancer. This chain links TRBV7-2 with TRBJ1-1, with D perhaps matching TRBD1 (5 bases). The sample in question was CD4+ or CD8+ T cells sorted from blood, obtained in a trial of the OX40 agonist ivuxolimab. The CDR3 protein is CASSRGPNTEAFF. CDR3 nucleotides: TGTGCCAGCAGCAGGGGCCCGAACACTGAAGCTTTCTTT.